This T cell receptor beta chain was observed in a study of blood T cells in healthy people across ages. Study conclusions and caveats: Relative to aged donors, long-lived donors carried more naive CD4+ cells and displayed higher diversity.

Using a J-beta primer mix together with a sample-barcoded 5' primer, a second PCR was run for about 6 to 11 cycles. Each cDNA molecule was tagged by a template-switch adaptor that had 12 random nucleotides. The study obtained at least 2.5 million CDR3-containing paired-end reads from every sample. TCRdb passed the 5' RACE reads through MiXCR, listing each CDR3 protein once. The sample lists over 1,300,000 distinct CDR3 sequences, around 59% seen once, with over 6.5% in the top ten. Healthy Caucasians from Russia aged roughly 6 to 90 served as donors. The CDR3 is made up of 13 amino acids. CDR1 and CDR2 (germline): SGHRS, YFSETQ. Trimming shortened V by 2 bases and J by 3 bases, and 8 bases separated the two germline ends. Regarding this clonotype: Its antigen is still unknown.

This chain connects TRBV5-1 to TRBJ1-1; D uncertain. Sequencing was done on a sample of blood. The receptor was derived from a young man in good health. The CDR3 DNA follows: TGCGCCAGCAGCTTCACATGGGACACTGAAGCTTTCTTT. Translated: CASSFTWDTEAFF.